Reported below is one T cell receptor beta chain. Its antigen is unknown. CDR1 and CDR2 (germline): SGHTA, FQGNSA. V trimming: 6 bases; J trimming: 7 bases; junction bases outside the gene matches: 8. The CDR3 extends over 13 amino acids. The sample originates from a study of cytotoxic CD8 clonotypes in ibrutinib-treated CLL. Study-wide points: Clonality was higher at baseline than in age-matched healthy donors and tracked circulating CD8+ T-cell counts.

Sequenced by immunoSEQ multiplex PCR; TCRdb stores in-frame clones only, minus some. The table includes fewer than 90,000 clones, 68% detected once. The source was PBMCs, collected after 12 months of ibrutinib treatment. This chain links TRBV7-2 with TRBJ1-2, with 7 bases aligning to TRBD1. The sequence was collected from a human donor with chronic lymphocytic leukemia. The CDR3, as DNA: TGTGCCAGCAGGCCTACAGGGGTTCCTGGCTACACCTTC. As protein: CASRPTGVPGYTF.